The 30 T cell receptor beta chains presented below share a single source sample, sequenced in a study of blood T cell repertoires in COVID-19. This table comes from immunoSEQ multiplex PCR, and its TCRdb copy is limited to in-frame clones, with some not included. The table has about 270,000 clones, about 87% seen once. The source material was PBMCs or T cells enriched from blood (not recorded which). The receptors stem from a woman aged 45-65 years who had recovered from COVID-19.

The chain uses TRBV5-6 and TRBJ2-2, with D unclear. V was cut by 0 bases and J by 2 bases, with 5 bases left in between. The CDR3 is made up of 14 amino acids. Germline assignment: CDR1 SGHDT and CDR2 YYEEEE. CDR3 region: CASSLGANTGELFF. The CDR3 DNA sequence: TGTGCCAGCAGCTTGGGGGCCAACACCGGGGAGCTGTTTTTT.

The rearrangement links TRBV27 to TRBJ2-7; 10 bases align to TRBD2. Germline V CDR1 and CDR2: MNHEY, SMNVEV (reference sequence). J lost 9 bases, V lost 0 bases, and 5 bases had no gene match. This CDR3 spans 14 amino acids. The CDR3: CASSLSPSGSAQYF. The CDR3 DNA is TGTGCCAGCAGTTTATCTCCTAGCGGGAGCGCGCAGTACTTC.

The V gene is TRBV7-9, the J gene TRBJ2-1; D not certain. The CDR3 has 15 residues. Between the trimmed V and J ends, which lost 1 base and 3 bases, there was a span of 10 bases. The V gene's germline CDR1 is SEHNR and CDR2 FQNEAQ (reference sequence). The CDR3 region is CASSLGGVFYNEQFF. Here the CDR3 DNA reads TGTGCCAGCAGCTTAGGAGGTGTGTTCTACAATGAGCAGTTCTTC.

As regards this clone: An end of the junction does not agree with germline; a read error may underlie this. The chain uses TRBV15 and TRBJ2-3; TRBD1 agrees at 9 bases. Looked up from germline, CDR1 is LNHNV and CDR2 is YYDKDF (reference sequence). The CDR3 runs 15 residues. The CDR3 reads CVTSSRDRATDTQYF. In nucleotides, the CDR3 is TGTGTCACCAGCAGCCGGGACAGGGCGACAGATACGCAGTATTTT.

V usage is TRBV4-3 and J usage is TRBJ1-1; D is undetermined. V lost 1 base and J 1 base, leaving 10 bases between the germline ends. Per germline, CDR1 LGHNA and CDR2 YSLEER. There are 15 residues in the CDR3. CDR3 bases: TGCGCCAGCAGCCAAGTACGGCCGGGGAACACTGAAGCTTTCTTT. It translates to CASSQVRPGNTEAFF.

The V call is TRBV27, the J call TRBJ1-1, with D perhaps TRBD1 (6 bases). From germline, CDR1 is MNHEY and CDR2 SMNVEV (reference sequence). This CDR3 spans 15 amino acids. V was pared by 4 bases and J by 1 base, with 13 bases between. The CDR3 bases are TGTGCCAGCAGTTACCAAGGGACACGGAACACTGAAGCTTTCTTT. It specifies CASSYQGTRNTEAFF.

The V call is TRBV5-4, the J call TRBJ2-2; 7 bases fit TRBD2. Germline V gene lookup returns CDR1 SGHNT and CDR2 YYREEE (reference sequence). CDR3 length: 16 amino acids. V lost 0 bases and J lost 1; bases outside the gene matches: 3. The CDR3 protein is CASSLGSGGNTGELFF. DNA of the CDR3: TGTGCCAGCAGCTTGGGTTCGGGGGGGAACACCGGGGAGCTGTTTTTT.

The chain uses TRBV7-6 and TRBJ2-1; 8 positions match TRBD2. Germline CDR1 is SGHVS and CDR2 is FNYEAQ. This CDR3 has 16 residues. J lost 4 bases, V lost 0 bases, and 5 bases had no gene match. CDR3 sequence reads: CASSLASSGGYNEQFF. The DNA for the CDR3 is TGTGCCAGCAGCTTAGCGTCGAGCGGGGGTTACAATGAGCAGTTCTTC.

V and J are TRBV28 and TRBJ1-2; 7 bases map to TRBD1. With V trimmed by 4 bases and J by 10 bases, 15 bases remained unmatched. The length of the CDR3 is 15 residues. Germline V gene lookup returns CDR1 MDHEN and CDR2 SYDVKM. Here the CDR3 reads CASSSYRQGRIIYTF. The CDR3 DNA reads TGTGCCAGCAGTTCCTATCGACAGGGACGGATTATCTACACCTTC.

The CDR3 DNA sequence: TGTGCCAGCAGTCCCGGGACACTGGGGAACATTCAGTACTTC. Amino acids: CASSPGTLGNIQYF. The chain uses TRBV14 and TRBJ2-4; TRBD1 might be the D (6 bases). Between the trimmed V and J ends, which lost 6 bases and 7 bases, there was a span of 16 bases. There are 14 residues in the CDR3. The germline V gene encodes CDR1 SGHDN and CDR2 FVKESK.

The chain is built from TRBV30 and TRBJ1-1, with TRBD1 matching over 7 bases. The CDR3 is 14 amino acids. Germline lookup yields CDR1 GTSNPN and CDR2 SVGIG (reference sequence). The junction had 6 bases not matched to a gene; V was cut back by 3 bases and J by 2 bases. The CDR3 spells CAWRKGAGNTEAFF. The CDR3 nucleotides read TGTGCCTGGAGAAAGGGGGCGGGAAACACTGAAGCTTTCTTT.

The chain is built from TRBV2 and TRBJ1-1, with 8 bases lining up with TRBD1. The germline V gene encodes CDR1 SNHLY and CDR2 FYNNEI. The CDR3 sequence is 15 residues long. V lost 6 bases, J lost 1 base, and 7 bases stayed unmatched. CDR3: CASRPEDRANTEAFF. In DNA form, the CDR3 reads TGTGCCAGCAGACCCGAGGACAGGGCGAACACTGAAGCTTTCTTT.

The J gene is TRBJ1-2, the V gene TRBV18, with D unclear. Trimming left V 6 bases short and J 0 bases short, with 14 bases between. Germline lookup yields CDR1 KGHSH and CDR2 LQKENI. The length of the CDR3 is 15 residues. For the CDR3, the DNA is TGTGCCAGCTCCTCGGGAACGGTCGCTAACTATGGCTACACCTTC. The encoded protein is CASSSGTVANYGYTF.

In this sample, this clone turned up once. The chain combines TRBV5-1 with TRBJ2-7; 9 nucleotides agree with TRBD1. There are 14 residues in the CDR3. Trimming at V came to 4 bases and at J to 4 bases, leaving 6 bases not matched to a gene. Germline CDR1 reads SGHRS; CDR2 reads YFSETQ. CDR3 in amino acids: CASSARQGGYEQYF. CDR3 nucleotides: TGCGCCAGCAGCGCCCGACAGGGGGGTTACGAGCAGTACTTC.

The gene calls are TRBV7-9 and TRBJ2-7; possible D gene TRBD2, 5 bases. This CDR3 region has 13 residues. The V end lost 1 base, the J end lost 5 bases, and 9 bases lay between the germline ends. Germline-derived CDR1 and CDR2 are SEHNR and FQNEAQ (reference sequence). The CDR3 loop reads CASSLVTRDEQYF. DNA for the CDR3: TGTGCCAGCAGCTTAGTTACGCGGGACGAGCAGTACTTC.

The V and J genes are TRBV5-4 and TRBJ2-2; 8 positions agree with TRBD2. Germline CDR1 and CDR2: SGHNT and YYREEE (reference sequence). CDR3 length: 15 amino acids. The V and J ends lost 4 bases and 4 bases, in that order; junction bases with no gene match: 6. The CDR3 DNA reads TGTGCCAGCAGCCCCGGGGGGGCTTCCACCGGGGAGCTGTTTTTT. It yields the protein CASSPGGASTGELFF.

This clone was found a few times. The CDR3 protein is CSVDDLGTGTEAFF. For the CDR3, the DNA is TGCAGCGTTGATGATTTGGGGACAGGGACTGAAGCTTTCTTT. The chain couples TRBV29-1 to TRBJ1-1; 9 bases map to TRBD1. CDR3 length: 14 amino acids. V shed 3 bases and J 5 bases; nucleotides not matched to a gene: 7. CDR1 SQVTM and CDR2 ANQGSEA come from the germline V gene. The full variable domain, in which reference TRBV29-1 and TRBJ1-1 provide the parts outside the CDR3, is SAVISQKPSRDICQRGTSLTIQCQVDSQVTMMFWYRQQPGQSLTLIATANQGSEATYESGFVIDKFPISRPNLTFSTLTVSNMSPEDSSIYLCSVDDLGTGTEAFFGQGTRLTVV.

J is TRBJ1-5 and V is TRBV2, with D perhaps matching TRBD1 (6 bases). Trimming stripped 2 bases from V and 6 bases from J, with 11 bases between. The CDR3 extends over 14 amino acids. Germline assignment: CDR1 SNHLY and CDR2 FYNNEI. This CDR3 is CASSENRDGQPQHF. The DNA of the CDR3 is TGTGCCAGCAGTGAAAACAGGGACGGTCAGCCCCAGCATTTT.

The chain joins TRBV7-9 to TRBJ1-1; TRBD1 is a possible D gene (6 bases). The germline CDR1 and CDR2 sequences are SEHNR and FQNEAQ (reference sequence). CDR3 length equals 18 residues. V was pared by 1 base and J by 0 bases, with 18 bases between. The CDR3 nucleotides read TGTGCCAGCAGCTTAGTTATCGGGTCGGACAGATTGAACACTGAAGCTTTCTTT. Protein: CASSLVIGSDRLNTEAFF.

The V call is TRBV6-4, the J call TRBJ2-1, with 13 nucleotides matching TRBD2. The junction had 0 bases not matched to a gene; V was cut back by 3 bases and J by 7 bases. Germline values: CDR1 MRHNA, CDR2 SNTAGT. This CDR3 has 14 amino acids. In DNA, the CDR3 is TGTGCCAGCAGTGAACTAGCGGGAGGGAATGAGCAGTTCTTC. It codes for CASSELAGGNEQFF.

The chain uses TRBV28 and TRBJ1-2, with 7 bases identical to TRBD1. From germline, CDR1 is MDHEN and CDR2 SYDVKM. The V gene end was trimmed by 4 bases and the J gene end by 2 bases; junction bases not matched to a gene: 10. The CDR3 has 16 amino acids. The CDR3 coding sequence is TGTGCCAGCAGTTCCTTTCGGACGGGACAGAACTATGGCTACACCTTC. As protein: CASSSFRTGQNYGYTF.

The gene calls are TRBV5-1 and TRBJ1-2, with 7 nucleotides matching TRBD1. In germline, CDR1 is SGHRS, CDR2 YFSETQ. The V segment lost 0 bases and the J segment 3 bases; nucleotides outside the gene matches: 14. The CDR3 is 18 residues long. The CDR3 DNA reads TGCGCCAGCAGCTTGGGGGGGACAGCCCTAGGAGGGGACTATGGCTACACCTTC. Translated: CASSLGGTALGGDYGYTF.

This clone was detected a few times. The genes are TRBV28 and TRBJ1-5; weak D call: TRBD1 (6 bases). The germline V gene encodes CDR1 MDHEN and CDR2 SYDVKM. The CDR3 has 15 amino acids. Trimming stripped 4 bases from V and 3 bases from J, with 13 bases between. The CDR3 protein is CASSWKDRYNQPQHF. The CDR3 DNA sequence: TGTGCCAGCAGTTGGAAGGACAGATACAATCAGCCCCAGCATTTT.

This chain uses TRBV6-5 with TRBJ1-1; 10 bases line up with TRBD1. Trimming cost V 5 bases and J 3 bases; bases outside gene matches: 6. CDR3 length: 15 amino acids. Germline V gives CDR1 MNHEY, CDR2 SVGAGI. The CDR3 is CASSRRDRGDTEAFF. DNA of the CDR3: TGTGCCAGCAGTCGAAGGGACAGGGGTGACACTGAAGCTTTCTTT.

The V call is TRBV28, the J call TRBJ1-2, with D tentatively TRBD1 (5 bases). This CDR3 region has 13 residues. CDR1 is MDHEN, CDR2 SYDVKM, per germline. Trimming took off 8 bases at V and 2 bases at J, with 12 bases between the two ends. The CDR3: CASHTGANYGYTF. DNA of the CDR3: TGTGCCAGCCATACAGGAGCCAACTATGGCTACACCTTC.

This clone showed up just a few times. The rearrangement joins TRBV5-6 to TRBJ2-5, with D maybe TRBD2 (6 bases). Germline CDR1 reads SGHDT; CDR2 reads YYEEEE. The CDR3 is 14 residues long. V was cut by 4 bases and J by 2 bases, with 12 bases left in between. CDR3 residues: CASSHLRGQETQYF. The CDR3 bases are TGTGCCAGCAGCCACCTTCGGGGGCAAGAGACCCAGTACTTC.

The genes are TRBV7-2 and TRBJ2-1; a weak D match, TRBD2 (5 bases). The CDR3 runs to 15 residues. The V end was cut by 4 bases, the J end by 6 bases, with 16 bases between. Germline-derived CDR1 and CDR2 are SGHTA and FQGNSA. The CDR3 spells CASSSTLVRSNEQFF. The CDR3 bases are TGTGCCAGCAGCTCAACACTAGTCCGGAGCAATGAGCAGTTCTTC.

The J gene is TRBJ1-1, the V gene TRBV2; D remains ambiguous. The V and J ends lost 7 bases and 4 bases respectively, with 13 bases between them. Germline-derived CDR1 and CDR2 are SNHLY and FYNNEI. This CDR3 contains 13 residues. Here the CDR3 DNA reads TGTGCCAGCAACCAGCACCCAGGCACTGAAGCTTTCTTT. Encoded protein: CASNQHPGTEAFF.

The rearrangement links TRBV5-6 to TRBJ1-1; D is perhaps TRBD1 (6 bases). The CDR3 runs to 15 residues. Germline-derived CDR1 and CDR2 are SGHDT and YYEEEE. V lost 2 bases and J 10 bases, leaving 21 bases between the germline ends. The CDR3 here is CASSLNQKGGLAAFF. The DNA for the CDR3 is TGTGCCAGCAGCTTAAATCAGAAGGGGGGGCTTGCAGCTTTCTTT.

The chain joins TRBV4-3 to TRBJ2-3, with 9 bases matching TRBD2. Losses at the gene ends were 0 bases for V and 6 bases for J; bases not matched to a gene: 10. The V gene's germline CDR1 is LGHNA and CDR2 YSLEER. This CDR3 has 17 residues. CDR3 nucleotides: TGCGCCAGCAGCCAAGACCCGGGCGGGAGGGCTGGTGATACGCAGTATTTT. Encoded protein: CASSQDPGGRAGDTQYF.